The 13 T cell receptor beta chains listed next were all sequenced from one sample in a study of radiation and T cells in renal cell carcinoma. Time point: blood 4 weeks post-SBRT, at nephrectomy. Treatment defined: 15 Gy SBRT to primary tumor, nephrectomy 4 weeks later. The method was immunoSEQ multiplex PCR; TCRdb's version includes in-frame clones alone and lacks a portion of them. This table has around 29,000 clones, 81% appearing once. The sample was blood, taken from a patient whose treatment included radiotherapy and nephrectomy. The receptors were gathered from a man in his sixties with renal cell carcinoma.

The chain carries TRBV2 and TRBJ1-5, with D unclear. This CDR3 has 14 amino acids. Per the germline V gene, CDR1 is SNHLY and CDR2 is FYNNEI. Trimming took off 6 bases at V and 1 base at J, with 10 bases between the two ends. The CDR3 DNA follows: TGTGCCAGCAGGCCCGGACTAAGCAATCAGCCCCAGCATTTT. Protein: CASRPGLSNQPQHF.

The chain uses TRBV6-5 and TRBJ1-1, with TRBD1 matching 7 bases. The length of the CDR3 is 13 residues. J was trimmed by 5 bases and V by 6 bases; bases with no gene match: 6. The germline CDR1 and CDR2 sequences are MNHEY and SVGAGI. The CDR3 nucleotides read TGTGCCAGCAGCCTCAACAGGGGAACTGAAGCTTTCTTT. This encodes CASSLNRGTEAFF.

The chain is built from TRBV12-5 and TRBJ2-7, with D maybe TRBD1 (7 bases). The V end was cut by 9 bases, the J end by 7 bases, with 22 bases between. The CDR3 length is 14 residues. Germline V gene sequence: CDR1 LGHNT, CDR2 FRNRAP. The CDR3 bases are TGTGCTAGCCGTACCGACAGGGACTTAGTGGAGCAGTACTTC. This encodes CASRTDRDLVEQYF.

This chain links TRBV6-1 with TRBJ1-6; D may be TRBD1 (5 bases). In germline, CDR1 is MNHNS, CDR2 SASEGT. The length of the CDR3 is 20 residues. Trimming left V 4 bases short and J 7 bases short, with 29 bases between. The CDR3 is CASSGGKNGRIGYANSPLHF. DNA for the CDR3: TGTGCCAGCAGTGGGGGGAAGAATGGGAGAATAGGCTACGCAAATTCACCCCTCCACTTT.

The CDR3 DNA is TGTGCCAGCCGAATGGGGAATAGTGGAAACACCATATATTTT. Protein sequence: CASRMGNSGNTIYF. The chain employs TRBV19 and TRBJ1-3; D unresolved. The V end lost 9 bases, the J end lost 3 bases, and 15 bases lay between the germline ends. This CDR3 contains 14 residues. CDR1 LNHDA and CDR2 SQIVND come from the germline V gene (reference sequence).

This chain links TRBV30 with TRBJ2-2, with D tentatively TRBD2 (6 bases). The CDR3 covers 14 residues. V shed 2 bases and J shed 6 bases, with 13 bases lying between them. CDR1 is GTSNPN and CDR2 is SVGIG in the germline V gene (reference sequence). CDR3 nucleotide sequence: TGTGCCTGGAGTAGACTAGATTTTGCCGGGGAGCTGTTTTTT. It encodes CAWSRLDFAGELFF.

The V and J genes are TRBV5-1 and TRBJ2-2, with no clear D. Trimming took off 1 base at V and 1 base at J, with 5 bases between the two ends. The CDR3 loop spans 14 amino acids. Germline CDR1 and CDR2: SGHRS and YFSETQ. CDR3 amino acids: CASSLKVNTGELFF. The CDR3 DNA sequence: TGCGCCAGCAGCTTGAAGGTGAACACCGGGGAGCTGTTTTTT.

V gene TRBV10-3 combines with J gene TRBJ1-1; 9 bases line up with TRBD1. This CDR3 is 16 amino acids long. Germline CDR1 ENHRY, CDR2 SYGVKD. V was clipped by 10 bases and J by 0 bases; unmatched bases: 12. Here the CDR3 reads CATELGQGNLNTEAFF. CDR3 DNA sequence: TGTGCCACCGAACTGGGACAGGGAAATTTGAACACTGAAGCTTTCTTT.

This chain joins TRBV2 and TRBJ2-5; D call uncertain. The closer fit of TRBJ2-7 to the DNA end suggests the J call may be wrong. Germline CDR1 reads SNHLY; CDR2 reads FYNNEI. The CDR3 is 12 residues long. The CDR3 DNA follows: TGTGCCAGCAGCAGGTTGGGGTACGAGCAGTACTTC. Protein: CASSRLGYEQYF.

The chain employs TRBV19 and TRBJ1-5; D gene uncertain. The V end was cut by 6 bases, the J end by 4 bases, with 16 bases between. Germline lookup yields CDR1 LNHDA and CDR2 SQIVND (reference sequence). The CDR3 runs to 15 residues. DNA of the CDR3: TGTGCCAGTAGCCGGGGAGGGAACCCTAATCAGCCCCAGCATTTT. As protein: CASSRGGNPNQPQHF. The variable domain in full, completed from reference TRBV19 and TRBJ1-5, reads DGGITQSPKYLFRKEGQNVTLSCEQNLNHDAMYWYRQDPGQGLRLIYYSQIVNDFQKGDIAEGYSVSREKKESFPLTVTSAQKNPTAFYLCASSRGGNPNQPQHFGDGTRLSIL.

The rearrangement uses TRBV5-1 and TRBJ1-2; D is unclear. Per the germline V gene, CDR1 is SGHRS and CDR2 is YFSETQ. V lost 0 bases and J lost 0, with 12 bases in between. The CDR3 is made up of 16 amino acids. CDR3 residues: CASSLDPQASNYGYTF. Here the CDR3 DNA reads TGCGCCAGCAGCTTGGACCCGCAGGCCTCTAACTATGGCTACACCTTC.

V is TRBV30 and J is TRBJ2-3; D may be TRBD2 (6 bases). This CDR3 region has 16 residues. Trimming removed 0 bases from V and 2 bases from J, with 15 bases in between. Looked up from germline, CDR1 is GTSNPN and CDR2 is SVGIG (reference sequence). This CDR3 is CAWSVRGAGNTDTQYF. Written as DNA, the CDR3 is TGTGCCTGGAGTGTAAGGGGCGCGGGGAACACAGATACGCAGTATTTT.

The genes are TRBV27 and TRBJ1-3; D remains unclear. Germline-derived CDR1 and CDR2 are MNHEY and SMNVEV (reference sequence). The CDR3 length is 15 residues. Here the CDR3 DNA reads TGTCCCCAGATGTCCAGTCCATACTCTGGAAACACCATATATTTT. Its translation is CPQMSSPYSGNTIYF.